This T cell receptor (beta chain) was profiled in a study of cytomegalovirus exposure and HLA in healthy donors (dated by TCRdb to the late 2010s). Background for the entire study: According to an earlier analysis of 450 to 650 of the donors, about 180 million T cells yielded 100 million or so unique TCR beta sequences and about 300 Gb of sequence data. About 280 gigabases of sequencing data and roughly 81 million unique TCR sequences made up an early release that covered approximately 620 HLA-typed donors. Among the roughly 400 genotyped donors, around 81% belonged to the genetic ancestry cluster associated with self-reported Caucasian donors. The study aimed to test whether signatures of past pathogen exposure could be identified by cataloging public T cell receptors. The study profiled the T cell repertoires of under 700 subjects by immunosequencing and related them to cytomegalovirus serostatus. Besides the first cohort of about 730 subjects, a separate validation cohort made up of some 110 different subjects was used. High-throughput TCR immunosequencing, statistical association of individual TCRs with disease status, and machine learning were combined to predict cytomegalovirus infection status. A later analysis re-examined previously published TCR beta repertoires from 500 to 700 donors and added high-resolution HLA genotyping to investigate patterns of TCR occurrence. In the later analysis, no new phenotypic data were used to find candidate immune exposures; instead, reliance was placed on TCR beta sequences and their occurrence across donors. In an earlier analysis of about 590 of the donors, high-throughput TCR beta sequencing was used to judge whether each TCR beta V gene segment behaved as functional or pseudogenic. Donor age, sex, ethnicity and CMV serostatus were collected together with the repertoire data. Genome-wide SNP genotypes for about 65% of the 666 donors were used in a later genetic analysis, which treated that subset as a discovery cohort. All discovery cohort repertoires had been generated on a single sequencing platform. HLA typing covered class I and class II loci at four-digit resolution. Typing coverage differed by locus: A, B, C, DRB1 and DQB1 were typed in about 629-630 donors, DQA1 in 500 to 550, DPA1 in 600 to 610, and DPB1 in 450 to 480. Four to six DR-DQ haplotypes were handled as single units for association and clustering, since linkage in the cohort was strong. Among 300 to 500 genotyped donors of the cohort, an average of around 250,000 unique TCR beta nucleotide sequences was sequenced per donor, of which about 19% were non-productive. The research as a whole found: While some public TCRs were present in many individuals, most TCR sequences turned up only very rarely across donors. A further reported finding was that TCR beta sequences accurately predicted the HLA-A and HLA-B alleles for most subjects in the first cohort. Because some donors lacked HLA typing at each locus, the association tests relied only on the typed subset. In a later analysis, several top co-occurrence clusters were reported to appear linked to parvovirus B19, influenza, CMV and Epstein-Barr virus. A cluster of highly shared sequence variants was judged likely to be a technical artifact of the sequencing pipeline. In a later genetic analysis, a missense DCLRE1C variant was associated with V-gene and J-gene trimming of TCR beta chains, and the association was replicated in an independent cohort. Because the 87-base-pair reads could not distinguish some IMGT-functional V segments, including TRBV6-2 and TRBV6-3, those segments were excluded. It was suggested by the authors that the approach could potentially be generalized to other disease states and immunological phenotypes. In this cohort, only TCR beta chains were sequenced, and detectable features were limited by the absence of alpha or paired-chain data. Presence/absence analyses assumed roughly uniform sequencing depth across donors, an assumption that may not hold. In the study, around 150 TCR beta chains were listed as associated with cytomegalovirus. CMV serostatus was the only immune exposure information available for the cohort. According to a later analysis, most CMV-associated TCR beta chains appeared to be HLA-restricted, and the HLA associations seemed to be driven largely by CMV exposure. In a later analysis, TCR association rates were found to vary across HLA loci, with the most associated TCRs seen for DRB1 alleles and the fewest for HLA-C alleles. A few of the identified cytomegalovirus-associated TCR beta chains were confirmed in vitro to be specific for cytomegalovirus antigens. In a later genetic analysis, fewer N-insertions in productive TCRs were reported among donors in an Asian-associated ancestry cluster than the approximately 670-donor mean. The earlier analysis of around 600 of the donors excluded approximately 17 rarely observed V segments, including chromosome 9 orphons, because counts were too low. A later analysis associated 17,000 or so TCR beta sequences with specific HLA alleles at a false discovery rate of 0.05. Linkage disequilibrium might explain the correlated functional status among segregating V segments, but an unknown experimental factor could not be ruled out. When HLA alleles, especially DR and DQ, strongly co-occurred, attributing TCR associations to individual alleles was difficult. Cytomegalovirus status was reported to be diagnosed by the classifier with high specificity and sensitivity in both the original and validation cohorts. Broadly in line with IMGT annotations, most TCR beta V segments showed up in productive rearrangements about 87% or about 30% of the time in an earlier analysis of under 700 of the donors. In a later analysis, HLA-associated TCR beta chains showed more clonal expansion and lower generation probabilities than non-associated chains that were equally common.

CDR1 and CDR2 are drawn from the germline V gene (reference sequence): LNHNV, YYDKDF. The CDR3 starts with the cysteine, ends with the phenylalanine, and has 12 residues. CDR3 DNA is the only sequence kept; it has 36 bases, read in frame from the first base. V gives up 6 bases and J gives up 5 bases, and the segment between their germline ends measures 8 bases. As regards this clone: The antigen this receptor binds is unknown. No qualities accompany the bases; no much larger clone lies one base away.

In total, about 650 healthy bone marrow donors made up the cohort. At the time of sampling, all cohort members were nominally healthy, though unrecorded immune exposures were likely present. The donor was CMV seronegative and belonged to the group of 352 seronegative cohort members. Every donor gave a peripheral blood sample, and the peripheral blood mononuclear cells from that sample were used for TCR beta sequencing. Genomic DNA was extracted from the blood cell samples with the Qiagen DNeasy Blood Extraction Kit. Receptor amplification or capture employed the immunoSEQ multiplex PCR assay. For the multiplex PCR, a mixture combining 60 forward primers for TCR Vbeta segments and 13 reverse primers for TCR Jbeta segments was used. A multiplex PCR assay on genomic DNA amplified the CDR3 region of rearranged TCR beta genes. The Illumina HiSeq System was used to sequence the amplified TCR beta libraries as 87-base-pair reads. In the original analysis: A later analysis counted approximately 84 million unique TCR beta chains across the 640 or so repertoires, and some 11 million of these chains were shared by at least two donors. Raw reads were error-corrected and collapsed into unique sequences by a nearest-neighbor algorithm in which closely related sequences were merged to remove PCR and sequencing errors. To assign V, D and J gene segments, CDR3 sequences were aligned to IMGT reference sequences. For a sequence to be retained, at least a six-nucleotide match to both a V gene segment and a J gene segment was required. A rearrangement was called productive if the CDR3 had no stop codons and remained in frame with V and J, and every other rearrangement was called non-productive. Following IMGT convention, CDR3 was defined as the stretch from the second conserved V-encoded cysteine up to the conserved J-encoded phenylalanine. The earlier analysis of 450 to 750 of the donors excluded any sequence lacking an unambiguous match to a single V gene segment. An earlier analysis of 587 of the donors classified V segments as functional when productive rearrangements were above 56.7% and as segregating when the standard deviation between donors was above 5%. A statistical classification framework was developed to diagnose cytomegalovirus status using the catalog of TCR beta chain sequences. V and J gene assignment, in a later analysis, came from comparing TCR nucleotide sequences with IMGT/GENE-DB human TR gene sequences. In a later analysis, CDR3 sequences and most-parsimonious VDJ recombination scenarios were assigned using the TCRdist pipeline. A later analysis defined each TCR beta chain by its CDR3 amino acid sequence plus V-gene family, and excluded reads lacking a unique V-gene family. As a way to deal with suspected cross-contamination and a sequencing artifact, a later analysis dropped hundreds of nucleotide sequences that were highly shared and had low generation probability. A later analysis calculated a clonal expansion index for each public chain from normalized within-repertoire ranks of inferred template counts. In a later analysis, generation probabilities were computed with a VDJ recombination model fitted to out-of-frame rearrangements, and the resulting probabilities were checked against IGoR. In a later analysis, hypergeometric tests were used to score TCR-TCR, TCR-HLA and TCR-CMV co-occurrence, with a repertoire-size bias correction applied to TCR pairs. False discovery rates were estimated in a later analysis by permuting HLA or CMV assignments 20 times. A later analysis grouped co-occurring TCRs with DBSCAN, adding TCRdist sequence similarity when clustering within HLA-allele-positive subsets. Repertoires with fewer than 30,000 or more than 120,000 public chains were left out of co-occurrence clustering, as were five repertoires with anomalous nucleotide sharing. TCRdb provides this immuneACCESS table in a form limited to in-frame rearrangements. Some clones are lacking; in checked studies, under half of them reflect an unresolved V gene, and why the rest are absent is not known. That table supplies the V and J calls and clone size; D and trimming were determined from the DNA. The table for this sample lists roughly 130,000 clones; about 85% of them were counted only once. The ten largest make up roughly 1.8% of the sample.

The sequenced sample consisted of PBMCs. This clonotype was obtained from a boy between 10 and 17 years old in good health and CMV-seronegative. Here the chain combines TRBV15 and TRBJ1-5, with the identity of the D gene unclear. The nucleotides read TGTGCCACCAGAAGATCGGATCAGCCCCAGCATTTT. Its amino acids are CATRRSDQPQHF. The reference TRBV15 and TRBJ1-5 proteins fill in what lies around the CDR3, so the full variable domain reads DAMVIQNPRYQVTQFGKPVTLSCSQTLNHNVMYWYQQKSSQAPKLLFHYYDKDFNNEADTPDNFQSRRPNTSFCFLDIRSPGLGDTAMYLCATRRSDQPQHFGDGTRLSIL.